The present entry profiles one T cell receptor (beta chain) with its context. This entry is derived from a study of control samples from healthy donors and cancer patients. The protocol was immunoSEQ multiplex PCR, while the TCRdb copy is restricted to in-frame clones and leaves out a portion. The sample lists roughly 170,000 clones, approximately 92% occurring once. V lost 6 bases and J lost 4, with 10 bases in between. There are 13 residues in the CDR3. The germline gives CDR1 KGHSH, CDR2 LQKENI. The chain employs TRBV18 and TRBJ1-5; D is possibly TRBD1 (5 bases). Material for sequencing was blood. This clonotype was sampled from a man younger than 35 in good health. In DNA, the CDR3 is TGTGCCAGCTCTCAGGGACGTAATCAGCCCCAGCATTTT. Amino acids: CASSQGRNQPQHF.